This T cell receptor (beta chain) came from a study of blood T cells in healthy people across ages. This clonotype has more than one count but fewer than ten. Germline is not matched at one junction end, which may reflect a read error. The CDR3 loop spans 13 amino acids. Through a sample-barcoded 5' primer and a J-beta primer mix, a second PCR was run for roughly 7 to 12 cycles. TCRdb re-derived calls from the 5' RACE reads in MiXCR, one entry per CDR3 protein. Of 800,000 or so distinct CDR3 sequences listed, roughly 25% are singletons. The sample also formed part of further work on T cells of mothers and their children.

The TCR originated in a boy aged 5-17 years in good health. The V gene is TRBV12-3 or TRBV12-4, the J gene TRBJ2-5; the D gene could be TRBD1 or TRBD2 (5 bases each). Near its end, the DNA agrees better with TRBJ2-7, so the J call may be wrong. The material sequenced was blood. The CDR3 sequence: CASTREQVYEQYF. The DNA for the CDR3 is TGTGCGAGCACCCGGGAACAGGTCTACGAGCAGTACTTC.